The T cell receptor (beta chain) under discussion was sequenced for a study of blood T cell repertoires in COVID-19. Study-level background: Samples of COVID-19 (acute and convalescent) were obtained from the United States, Italy and Spain. T cells, B-cell-depleted T cells, or PBMCs provided the cDNA or gDNA that served as material.

V lost 3 bases to trimming and J lost 6 bases; unmatched junction nucleotides: 6. CDR3 length: 16 residues. Germline V CDR1 and CDR2: SGHDN, FVKESK. Authors' processing steps: Amplification of reference gene primers was used by the study to estimate nucleated cell counts. Using immunoSEQ multiplex PCR, the repertoire was profiled, and TCRdb retains in-frame clones only, with some absent. The V and J calls and clone size come from that table; D and trimming were worked out from the DNA. The table includes roughly 100,000 clones, over 85% detected once. The TCR originated in a woman aged 80 or over in a cohort sampled during active COVID-19. Sequences were obtained from peripheral blood. The chain couples TRBV14 to TRBJ1-6; 9 nucleotides match TRBD1. CDR3 coding DNA: TGTGCCAGCAGCCAGGACAGGGGCGCGGGTAATTCACCCCTCCACTTT. This gives the protein CASSQDRGAGNSPLHF.